This T cell receptor beta chain was captured in a study of blood T cell repertoires in COVID-19. Across the whole study: Sites in the United States, Italy and Spain provided acute and convalescent COVID-19 samples. Sources were T cells, B-cell-depleted T cells, or PBMCs; the material itself was cDNA or gDNA.

CDR3 length: 15 amino acids. The germline V gene has CDR1 MGHDK and CDR2 SYGVNS. The V and J ends lost 6 bases and 8 bases, in that order; junction bases with no gene match: 7. The table came from immunoSEQ multiplex PCR; TCRdb's copy has only in-frame clones and leaves some out. The table includes fewer than 140,000 clones, approximately 84% detected once. The sequenced sample consisted of peripheral blood. This clonotype was obtained from a woman between 55 and 75 years old with acute or convalescent COVID-19. The chain carries TRBV25-1 and TRBJ1-6; 10 nucleotides line up with TRBD1. CDR3 in DNA: TGTGCCAGCAGCCAATCCGGGACAGGGGATTCACCCCTCCACTTT. Amino acids: CASSQSGTGDSPLHF. The whole variable domain, filled in from reference TRBV25-1 and TRBJ1-6, reads EADIYQTPRYLVIGTGKKITLECSQTMGHDKMYWYQQDPGMELHLIHYSYGVNSTEKGDLSSESTVSRIRTEHFPLTLESARPSHTSQYLCASSQSGTGDSPLHFGNGTRLTVT.